This is a list of T cell receptor beta chains from one sample in a study of identical twins. TCRdb re-called the 5' RACE reads with MiXCR, one entry per CDR3 protein. Of some 440,000 distinct CDR3 sequences detected, around 24% appear once; the ten largest clones hold just under 3%. A further study also used this sample, focusing on T cells expressing NK-cell markers.

The sequenced sample consisted of CD4+ T cells sorted from blood. These receptors all come from a young woman in good health. Each CDR3 is given with its conserved first and last residue. Where a row states a size, it is once, few, many or the class of an expanded clone; other rows omit it.

many TRBJ2-5 TRBV12-3/TRBV12-4 CASSSLAEETQYF
few TRBJ2-2 TRBV12-3/TRBV12-4 CASTPRQGGTGELFF
- TRBJ2-2 TRBV5-1 CASTFRPDVPTGELFF
few TRBJ2-3 TRBV4-1 CASSRQSSTDTQYF
few TRBJ1-2 TRBV6-2/TRBV6-3 CASPPRKYGYTF
- TRBJ1-2 TRBV30 CAWSQGRNYGYTF
few TRBJ1-1 TRBV20-1 CSARDLRGGTEAFF
once TRBJ2-4 TRBV10-3 CAISESNMAGVTKNIQYF
few TRBJ1-2 TRBV20-1 CSARDHRSYGYTF
many TRBJ2-7 TRBV20-1 CSALDTKSSYEQYF
- TRBJ2-7 TRBV5-1 CASSPGAGEQYF
few TRBJ2-7 TRBV29-1 CSVEDRRTGEQYF
few TRBJ2-6 TRBV20-1 CSARDIYGGGLGANVLTF
once TRBJ2-5 TRBV27 CASSWWGGRETQYF
- TRBJ2-7 TRBV9 CASSVRTNSYEQYF
few TRBJ2-2 TRBV2 CASSESVGGANTGELFF
many TRBJ2-1 TRBV20-1 CSASGGTGGPVHEQFF
- TRBJ1-5 TRBV20-1 CSGRGLVNQPQHF
- TRBJ2-5 TRBV12-3/TRBV12-4 CASSLSWTGETQYF
- TRBJ2-5 TRBV4-3 CASSQETGGFGETQYF
- TRBJ1-1 TRBV12-3/TRBV12-4 CASSSGGSGRAEAFF
few TRBJ2-1 TRBV7-9 CASSRPRNEQFF
many TRBJ2-7 TRBV12-3/TRBV12-4 CASSLRASGSYEQYF
- TRBJ2-6 TRBV5-6 CASSLDYGGSGANVLTF
- TRBJ1-5 TRBV10-3 CAISDGVGSNQPQHF
once TRBJ2-1 TRBV6-2/TRBV6-3 CASSYGDHYNEQFF
- TRBJ2-6 TRBV10-3 CAISESTGANVLTF
few TRBJ2-3 TRBV12-5 CASGPIDGITDTQYF
few TRBJ2-7 TRBV9 CASSAGANALTRVYEQYF
- TRBJ2-7 TRBV7-8 CASSPGTGKGEQYF
once TRBJ2-3 TRBV12-3/TRBV12-4 CASGVRSDTQYF
- TRBJ2-1 TRBV10-3 CAISDVASGSVPYNEQFF
many TRBJ2-1 TRBV5-6 CASSLGQGSTYNEQFF
- TRBJ2-1 TRBV20-1 CSARDRPYNEQFF
- TRBJ2-3 TRBV27 CASSLTPGQGRHTQYF
few TRBJ1-5 TRBV7-6 CASSFDSNQPQHF
few TRBJ2-5 TRBV20-1 CSARGQLQETQYF
- TRBJ2-5 TRBV5-1 CASSRQAGETETQYF
few TRBJ2-1 TRBV6-1 CASRGSSGSNEQFF
- TRBJ2-1 TRBV5-1 CASSTGTSGVYNEQFF
- TRBJ2-3 TRBV5-1 CASSFSGSSTDTQYF
- TRBJ1-2 TRBV20-1 CSARDPLRAVDGYTF
few TRBJ2-1 TRBV6-2/TRBV6-3 CATKKTISGLPKKNEQFF
- TRBJ2-7 TRBV10-3 CAISVSGAYEQYF
few TRBJ1-6 TRBV27 CASSIQGAGSPLHF
- TRBJ2-3 TRBV20-1 CSARDPGLSTDTQYF
few TRBJ1-5 TRBV6-5 CASSYGNNQPQHF
- TRBJ1-2 TRBV12-3/TRBV12-4 CASSFSHRGFYGYTF
- TRBJ1-4 TRBV12-3/TRBV12-4 CASSGGTEEKLFF
- TRBJ2-1 TRBV19 CASRSRGLYNEQFF
few TRBJ1-1 TRBV5-1 CASSSNGAGRNTEAFF
- TRBJ1-1 TRBV5-1 CASSPAPNTEAFF
- TRBJ2-2 TRBV6-1 CASSPGVDTGELFF
- TRBJ2-5 TRBV7-9 CASSLAPERETQYF
medium-sized TRBJ2-3 TRBV20-1 CSARPVSGVPDTQYF